The clone carrying this T cell receptor (beta chain) was seen only a few times. Its antigen is undetermined. This specimen comes from a study of identical twins. General study findings and limits: For out-of-frame alpha sequences shared by twins, low generation probability was in excess. Invariant MAIT and iNKT cells are populations that could partly confound zero-insertion analyses. Monozygotic twin pairs showed more out-of-frame TCR alpha sharing than models estimated.

TCRdb re-analysed the 5' RACE reads in MiXCR, keeping a single row per CDR3 protein. The repertoire holds 400,000 or so distinct CDR3 sequences, with roughly 9% as singletons. V lost 6 bases to trimming and J lost 0 bases, with 15 bases between them. Germline V CDR1 and CDR2: SEHNR, FQNEAQ (reference sequence). This CDR3 is 16 amino acids long. The chain joins TRBV7-9 to TRBJ2-1, with D perhaps TRBD2 (5 bases). The TCR sequence derives from a woman aged 45-59 years in good health. The sequenced material came from naive T cells sorted from blood. The CDR3 DNA reads TGTGCCAGCAGTCCGGAACTGGGGAGCTCCTACAATGAGCAGTTCTTC. Its translation: CASSPELGSSYNEQFF.